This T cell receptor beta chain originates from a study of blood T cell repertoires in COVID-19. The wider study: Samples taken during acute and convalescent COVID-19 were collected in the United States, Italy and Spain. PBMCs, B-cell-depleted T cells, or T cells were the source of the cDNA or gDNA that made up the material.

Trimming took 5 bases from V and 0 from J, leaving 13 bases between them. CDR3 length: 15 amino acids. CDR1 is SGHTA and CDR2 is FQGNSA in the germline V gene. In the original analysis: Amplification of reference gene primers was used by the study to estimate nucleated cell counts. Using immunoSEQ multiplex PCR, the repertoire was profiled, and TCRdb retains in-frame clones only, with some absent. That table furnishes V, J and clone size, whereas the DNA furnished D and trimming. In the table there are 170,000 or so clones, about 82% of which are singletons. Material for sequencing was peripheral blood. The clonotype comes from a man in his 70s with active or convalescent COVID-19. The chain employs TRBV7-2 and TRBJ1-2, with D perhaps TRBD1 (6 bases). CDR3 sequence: CASSPMGAANYGYTF. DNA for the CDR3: TGTGCCAGCAGCCCCATGGGGGCAGCTAACTATGGCTACACCTTC.